This T cell receptor (beta chain) was identified in a study of vaccination effects on CD4 cells after COVID-19. Comment on this clone: Antigen unknown.

V shed 6 bases, J shed 7 bases, and the junction held 8 bases outside the gene matches. Germline V gene data show CDR1 as SQVTM and CDR2 as ANQGSEA. This CDR3 region has 14 residues. ViraFEST expansion of antigen-specific CD4+ T cells with viral peptide pools preceded sequencing. Following 10 days of culture, CD4+ T cells were isolated. Approximately 1.9 million PBMC per well were cultured with around 9.6 IU/ml IL-2 and roughly 9.9 ug/ml peptides. Produced via immunoSEQ multiplex PCR; TCRdb's table is partial and in-frame only. Of roughly 50,000 clones in the sample, roughly 80% were seen once. This material consisted of CD4+ T cells from PBMCs cultured with HCoV-229E spike peptides, taken before COVID-19 vaccination. The rearrangement joins TRBV29-1 to TRBJ1-4; TRBD1 matches 10 bases. The TCR originated in a human donor who received a COVID-19 vaccine. CDR3 coding DNA: TGCAGCGTGGAGGACAGGGGGGGGACTGAAAAACTGTTTTTT. Translating gives CSVEDRGGTEKLFF. Looking up the rest from reference TRBV29-1 and TRBJ1-4 gives the full variable domain: SAVISQKPSRDICQRGTSLTIQCQVDSQVTMMFWYRQQPGQSLTLIATANQGSEATYESGFVIDKFPISRPNLTFSTLTVSNMSPEDSSIYLCSVEDRGGTEKLFFGSGTQLSVL.